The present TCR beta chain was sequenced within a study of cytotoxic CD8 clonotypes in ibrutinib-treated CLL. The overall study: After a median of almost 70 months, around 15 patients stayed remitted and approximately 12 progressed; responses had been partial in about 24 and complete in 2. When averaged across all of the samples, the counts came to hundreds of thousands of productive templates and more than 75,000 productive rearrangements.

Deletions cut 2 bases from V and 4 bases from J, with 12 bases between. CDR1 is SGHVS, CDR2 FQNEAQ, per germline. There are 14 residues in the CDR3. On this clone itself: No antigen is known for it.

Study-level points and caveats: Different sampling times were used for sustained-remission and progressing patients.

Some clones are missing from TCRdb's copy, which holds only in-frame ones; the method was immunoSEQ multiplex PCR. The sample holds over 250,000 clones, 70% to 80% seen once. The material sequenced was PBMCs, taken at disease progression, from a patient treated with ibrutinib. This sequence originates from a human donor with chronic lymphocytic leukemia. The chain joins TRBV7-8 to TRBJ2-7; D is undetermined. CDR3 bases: TGTGCCAGCAGCTTATATTCCCCGGAATACGAGCAGTACTTC. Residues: CASSLYSPEYEQYF.